This T cell receptor (beta chain) comes out of a study of shared clonotypes between healthy human individuals (dated by TCRdb to 2019 to 2021). General notes on the study: The cohort included a few men and a couple of women between 18 and 49 years of age. Per donor, three plates each were used for CD4 naive and CD4 memory, two for CD8 naive, and one for CD8 memory. To estimate repertoire size and how much clonotype sharing occurs between individuals, the study deeply sequenced the blood TCR repertoires of about five healthy adults. Leukapheresis yielded between about 0.94 and 8.9 billion PBMCs per donor. Different laboratories and diverse techniques were used to prepare libraries and sequence TCR repertoires, to increase sequencing depth and limit assay-specific biases. What the authors observed across the whole study: Based on pairwise subsampling, the degree of clonotype sharing among donors was expected to be affected by sequencing depth. Incomplete sequencing was indicated by rarefaction of sorted-subset datasets, despite the large sequencing depth. The small number of donors limited the genetic and exposure-history diversity represented. Across four donors, about 4.5% of naive CD4, roughly 3.5% of naive CD8, 2.3% of memory CD4, and about 0.44% of memory CD8 clonotypes were shared. Clonotypes shared by all four sorted-subset donors showed higher generation probabilities than non-shared clonotypes. Estimated clonotype richness was generally larger for naive than for memory subsets. Sampling was restricted to blood, and TCR repertoires in tissue are likely to differ from TCR repertoires in blood.

Donors were healthy HIV-negative adults with no recently reported acute infections or vaccinations. Every donor was a Caucasian adult residing in Nashville, Tennessee, USA. CD4+ T cells were enriched by magnetic negative selection; naive cells were then positively selected on CD45RA, and the negative fraction formed the memory subset. After blood collection by leukapheresis, PBMCs were isolated using Ficoll-Histopaque density gradient centrifugation and then cryopreserved in the vapor phase of liquid nitrogen. Analytical flow cytometry was used to check the purity and quantity of each magnetically sorted T cell population. Genomic DNA was isolated from every sorted fraction and measured by UV absorbance on a Nanodrop 2000c. There are 15 amino acids in the CDR3, from cysteine to phenylalanine inclusive. The DNA shown is the 45-base CDR3, in frame from base 1. Here V drops 0 bases and J drops 5 bases, and the junction holds 6 bases not matched to any gene. The germline V gene provides CDR1 MNHEY and CDR2 SVGAGI.

Comment on this clone: Its antigen specificity is not known. Within one base of it there is no much larger clone, and no base qualities were kept.

Using the deep immunoSEQ assay, multiplex PCR amplified TCR CDR3 regions from genomic DNA. Extracted genomic DNA from each cell subset was spread evenly across all wells of several immunoSEQ 96-well plates, with each plate serving as a replicate. Each replicate PCR for sorted subsets received around 200 ng genomic DNA, equal to tens of thousands of T cell genomes. Purified libraries were quantified with a Qubit 3.0 fluorometer, sized on a Bioanalyzer 2100, and re-quantified with the KAPA Library Quantification kit. A separate single-read 150-cycle Illumina NextSeq 550 flow cell was used to sequence each immunoSEQ 96-well plate. Per the authors' processing: The immunoSEQ output contained only junctional sequences without quality scores, so filtering could not match that applied to full-length reads. Sequences were annotated with PyIR, a Python wrapper for IgBLAST v1.9, using IMGT germline references to assign V/J genes and CDR3. Reads were filtered out if the reads had weak V/J assignments (E-value above 1e-6), no CDR3, stop codons, out-of-frame junctions, or ambiguous translated residues. A V3J clonotype was defined by an identical inferred V gene, J gene, and CDR3 amino acid sequence. To compute the percentage overlap between repertoires, the number of shared unique clonotypes was divided by the size of the smaller repertoire. Three approaches were used to assess repertoire richness: RTK rarefaction, the Chao1 estimator, and Recon v2.1 estimates of unobserved clonotypes. Generation probabilities for all TCRbeta clonotypes obtained by the gDNA method from a handful of donors were computed using OLGA. TCRdb obtained this table from immuneACCESS and retained in-frame rearrangements with V and J assigned. These tables miss some clones; where compared with another copy, unresolved V genes account for less than half of the shortfall, and the remainder is unexplained. For V, J and clone size, that table is used; D and trimming come from the DNA. The sample records more than 2,000,000 clones, around 90% of which are singletons. Together, the top ten hold roughly 0.15% of the sample.

The chain is made from TRBV6-5 and TRBJ2-5, with TRBD2 identical over 7 junction bases. The sequencing sample was made of naive CD4+ T cells sorted from blood. The sample's cell subset or site label, decoded: CD45RA+ positively selected. This receptor was obtained from a young man in good health. In nucleotide form, the sequence is TGTGCCAGCAGTTACTCACCGGGAGGCAGTGAGACCCAGTACTTC. Its coded protein is CASSYSPGGSETQYF.